This TCR beta chain was sequenced in a study of T cell repertoires in cytomegalovirus infection. In the study overall: CMV epitopes, recently identified HLA-C-restricted and well-studied HLA-B-restricted, were used. Matching HLA type, along with CMV infection, was indicated by public TCR beta signatures.

Germline loops: CDR1 MNHEY, CDR2 SMNVEV (reference sequence). This CDR3 has 11 residues. After removal of 7 bases from V and 14 bases from J, the junction contained 8 bases not matched to a gene. General study findings and limits: Individuals carrying CMV plus the relevant HLA were identified by cumulative frequency of public TCR beta families.

Each CDR3 protein gets one entry after TCRdb re-called the reads with MiXCR. The table shows 700,000 to 900,000 distinct CDR3 sequences, with 25% to 30% occurring only once. About this clonotype itself: Its target is not known.

The chain combines TRBV27 with TRBJ2-3, with 8 bases identical to TRBD1. This clonotype originated in a human donor in good health (CMV status not recorded). Some clones in this sample may be carry-over from other donors' samples. This specimen was cultured CD8+ T cells from PBMCs, taken from culture after CMV antigen stimulation. CDR3 coding DNA: TGTGCCAGCATAGGACAGGGCTTTTTGTATTTT. It is translated as CASIGQGFLYF.